This T cell receptor beta chain was observed in a study of OX40 agonist ivuxolimab in advanced cancers. Study details: The dose of intravenous ivuxolimab that patients received every 2 weeks ranged from 0.01 to 10 mg/kg.

The assay was immunoSEQ multiplex PCR, and TCRdb's table has in-frame clones only and misses some. The table shows tens of thousands of clones, with less than 90% occurring only once. Note on this clone: Its antigen is currently unknown.

The study's findings and limits: Compared with others, partial responders at 0.1-3.0 mg/kg displayed clonal expansion among the lowest. Specificity for antigen went undetermined in the expanded peripheral T cells.

Enrollment shut out patients with autoimmune disease history or systemic immunosuppression. This material consisted of CD4+ or CD8+ T cells sorted from blood, taken in a trial of the OX40 agonist ivuxolimab. The receptor was isolated from an adult with an advanced solid tumor such as melanoma, head and neck, liver or kidney cancer.

CDR3 region: CASRMGGSSYNEQFF. The CDR3 region has the DNA TGCGCCAGCAGGATGGGGGGTAGCTCCTACAATGAGCAGTTCTTC. The chain employs TRBV5-1 and TRBJ2-1, with D possibly matching TRBD2 (6 bases). V was clipped by 5 bases and J by 0 bases, with 12 bases between them. CDR3 length: 15 residues. In germline, CDR1 is SGHRS, CDR2 YFSETQ.